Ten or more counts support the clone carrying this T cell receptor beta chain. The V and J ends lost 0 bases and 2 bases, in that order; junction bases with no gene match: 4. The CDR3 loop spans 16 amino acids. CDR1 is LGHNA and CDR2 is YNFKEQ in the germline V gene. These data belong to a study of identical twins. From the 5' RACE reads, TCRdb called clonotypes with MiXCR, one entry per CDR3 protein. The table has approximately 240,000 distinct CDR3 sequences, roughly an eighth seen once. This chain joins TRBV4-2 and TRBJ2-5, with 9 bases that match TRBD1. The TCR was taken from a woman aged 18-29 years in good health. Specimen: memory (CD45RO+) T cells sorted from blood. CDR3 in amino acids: CASSQEGTGTQETQYF. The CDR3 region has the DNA TGTGCCAGCAGCCAAGAAGGGACAGGGACGCAAGAGACCCAGTACTTC.